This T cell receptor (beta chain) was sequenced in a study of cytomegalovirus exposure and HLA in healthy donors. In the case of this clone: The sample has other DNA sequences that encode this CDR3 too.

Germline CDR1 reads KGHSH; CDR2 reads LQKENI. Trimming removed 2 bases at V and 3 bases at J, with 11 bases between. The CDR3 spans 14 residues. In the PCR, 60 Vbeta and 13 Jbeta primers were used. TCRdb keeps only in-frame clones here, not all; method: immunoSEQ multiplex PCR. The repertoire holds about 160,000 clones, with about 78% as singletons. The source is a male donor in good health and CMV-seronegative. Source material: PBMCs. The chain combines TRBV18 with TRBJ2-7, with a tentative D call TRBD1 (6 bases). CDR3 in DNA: TGTGCCAGCTCACCATCCGGACAGAACTACGAGCAGTACTTC. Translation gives CASSPSGQNYEQYF. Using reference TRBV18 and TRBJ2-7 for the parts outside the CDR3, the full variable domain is NAGVMQNPRHLVRRRGQEARLRCSPMKGHSHVYWYRQLPEEGLKFMVYLQKENIIDESGMPKERFSAEFPKEGPSILRIQQVVRGDSAAYFCASSPSGQNYEQYFGPGTRLTVT.